The clone carrying this T cell receptor beta chain occurred a few times. Its target is not known. The sample belongs to a study of T-cell reconstitution after alpha-beta-depleted transplantation in children. Notes on the study in general: Expanded graft clones, several hundred of them, were reportedly the source of alpha-beta T cells about two months after transplant. A year post-transplant, T-cell counts and diversity derived mostly from newly produced T cells.

From germline, CDR1 is SEHNR and CDR2 FQNEAQ (reference sequence). This CDR3 is built from 16 residues. The ends lost 5 bases at V and 5 bases at J; junction bases unmatched: 9. Library preparation (for TCRbeta) was performed with unique molecular identifiers. TCRdb ran MiXCR on the PCR reads and lists one entry per CDR3 protein. The data show 81,000 or so distinct CDR3 sequences, roughly a sixth seen once. The chain joins TRBV7-9 to TRBJ2-1; 10 bases align to TRBD1. The source is a male patient aged 2 to 9 who had a stem cell transplant for acute lymphoblastic leukemia, so the T cells may come from the graft donor. The source material was PBMCs, mostly from graft donor cells, sampled 180 days after TCRalphabeta/CD19-depleted stem cell transplant. For the CDR3, the DNA is TGTGCCAGCAGCACCTCGACAGGGGGCCCTAACAATGAGCAGTTCTTC. It is translated as CASSTSTGGPNNEQFF.